This TCR beta chain originates from a study of human T cells and chemical hapten exposure. Findings and limits, study-wide: TCRs exceeding 1 in 1000 frequency stayed unchanged with DPC sensitization.

The time point: patch test 1, 2 weeks after DPC sensitization. Treatment noted: therapeutic diphenylcyclopropenone sensitization with weekly scalp DPC. TCRdb independently ran MiXCR on the RACE reads; one entry per CDR3 protein. Altogether 150,000 to 200,000 distinct CDR3 sequences are present, about 14% being singletons, with the ten largest covering 1.5% to 2%. Concerning this clonotype: The antigen remains undetermined.

The germline V gene encodes CDR1 SQVTM and CDR2 ANQGSEA. V was shortened by 0 bases and J by 11 bases, with 10 bases between the two germline ends. The length of the CDR3 is 11 residues. This specimen was whole blood, taken in connection with sensitization to the hapten diphenylcyclopropenone (DPC). The chain employs TRBV29-1 and TRBJ1-1; a possible D gene is TRBD1 (6 bases). The clonotype was recovered from a woman in her 30s with alopecia areata. Some clones in this sample may be carry-over from other donors' samples. CDR3 sequence: CSVEDSGAAFF. In DNA, the CDR3 is TGCAGCGTTGAAGATTCAGGGGCGGCTTTCTTT.